The next 15 T cell receptor beta chains were all read from a single sample in a study of early T cells in non-severe SARS-CoV-2 infection (dated by TCRdb to the early 2020s). Libraries came from 5' RACE. Data came from a NextSeq 500. The public reads were reprocessed in TCRdb via fastp at Q25 and MiXCR, keeping in-frame beta chains. All rows with the same CDR3 protein become a single entry with the most common DNA and genes. Counted in this sample were 70,000 or so distinct CDR3 sequences; 3.5% to 6% of them appeared once. Roughly 3.6% of the sample belongs to the ten largest clones. This specimen consisted of whole blood, obtained at baseline. The receptors were sampled from an adult who was a healthcare worker with PCR-confirmed SARS-CoV-2 infection or an uninfected control (not recorded which). The donor label of this sample is uncertain.

This clonotype was seen many times. The chain has TRBV6-6 and TRBJ1-5; TRBD1 matches 8 bases. The germline V gene has CDR1 MNHNY and CDR2 SVGAGI (reference sequence). The CDR3 sequence is 15 residues long. With V trimmed by 5 bases and J by 5 bases, 8 bases remained unmatched. CDR3 DNA: TGTGCCAGCAGTCATTCGACAGGGGCCGATCAGCCCCAGCATTTT. This gives the protein CASSHSTGADQPQHF.

This chain connects TRBV28 to TRBJ2-3, with D hard to call. Trimming removed 6 bases at V and 0 bases at J, with 13 bases between. This CDR3 has 15 residues. Germline CDR1 MDHEN, CDR2 SYDVKM. The CDR3 loop is CASSRAASSTDTQYF. CDR3 DNA: TGTGCCAGCAGCAGAGCAGCGTCTAGCACAGATACGCAGTATTTT.

The chain joins TRBV24-1 to TRBJ2-3; tentatively, D is TRBD1 or TRBD2 (5 bases each). This CDR3 contains 17 residues. V lost 4 bases and J 4 bases, leaving 20 bases between the germline ends. CDR1 KGHDR and CDR2 SFDVKD come from the germline V gene. The CDR3 here is CATSDPTGLRDADTQYF. In nucleotides, the CDR3 is TGTGCCACCAGTGACCCCACAGGATTGAGGGATGCAGATACGCAGTATTTT.

This clonotype has only a few counts. V and J are TRBV27 and TRBJ1-6; D not certain. The ends were cut back, 5 bases at V and 4 bases at J, with 12 bases in the middle. Per germline, CDR1 MNHEY and CDR2 SMNVEV (reference sequence). The CDR3 is 15 residues long. The CDR3, as DNA: TGTGCCAGCAGTAGAGGGAGAGATTATAATTCACCCCTCCACTTT. Translating gives CASSRGRDYNSPLHF.

This clonotype was observed a few times. The V call is TRBV4-3, the J call TRBJ2-7; unclear D gene. The CDR3 loop spans 16 amino acids. V gave up 1 base and J gave up 0 bases, with 13 bases separating them. In germline, CDR1 is LGHNA, CDR2 YSLEER. The CDR3 nucleotides are TGCGCCAGCAGCCAAGTTGCGGACGCAAGCTCCTACGAGCAGTACTTC. Protein: CASSQVADASSYEQYF.

This clonotype has only a few counts. This sequence joins TRBV29-1 and TRBJ1-1, with 7 bases aligning to TRBD1. The J segment lost 0 bases and the V segment lost 7 bases, leaving 5 bases of the junction unmatched. The CDR3 contains 13 residues. The V gene's germline CDR1 is SQVTM and CDR2 ANQGSEA. The CDR3 sequence: CSARTGMNTEAFF. As DNA, the CDR3 is TGCAGCGCGAGGACAGGCATGAACACTGAAGCTTTCTTT.

CDR3 residues: CASSKAGEMNTEAFF. CDR3 DNA sequence: TGTGCCAGCAGCAAGGCAGGGGAAATGAACACTGAAGCTTTCTTT. The chain joins TRBV12-3 or TRBV12-4 to TRBJ1-1; D perhaps matches TRBD1 (6 bases). V was trimmed by 6 bases and J by 0 bases, leaving 14 bases between them. The CDR3 is 15 residues long.

In nucleotides, the CDR3 is TGTGCCAGTAGTATAAGGCAGGATCAGCCCCAGCATTTT. Its translation: CASSIRQDQPQHF. The V gene is TRBV19, the J gene TRBJ1-5, with D hard to call. Germline lookup yields CDR1 LNHDA and CDR2 SQIVND (reference sequence). V was cut by 2 bases and J by 5 bases, with 7 bases left in between. The CDR3 extends over 13 amino acids.

V is TRBV19 and J is TRBJ1-5, with D hard to call. Deletions cut 7 bases from V and 3 bases from J, with 7 bases between. CDR1 is LNHDA and CDR2 is SQIVND in the germline V gene (reference sequence). CDR3 length: 12 residues. The CDR3 is CASMVSNQPQHF. CDR3 DNA: TGTGCCAGTATGGTGTCCAATCAGCCCCAGCATTTT. The full variable domain, in which reference TRBV19 and TRBJ1-5 provide the parts outside the CDR3, is DGGITQSPKYLFRKEGQNVTLSCEQNLNHDAMYWYRQDPGQGLRLIYYSQIVNDFQKGDIAEGYSVSREKKESFPLTVTSAQKNPTAFYLCASMVSNQPQHFGDGTRLSIL.

The table lists this clonotype with a few counts. The chain is built from TRBV12-3 or TRBV12-4 and TRBJ1-2, with unresolved D. There are 16 residues in the CDR3. Trimming stripped 3 bases from V and 0 bases from J, with 14 bases between. The CDR3 here is CASSFPYVRTNYGYTF. The DNA for the CDR3 is TGTGCCAGCAGTTTCCCTTATGTCAGGACTAACTATGGCTACACCTTC.

The table lists this clonotype with a few counts. CDR3 residues: CASSLQAGEQYF. The CDR3 DNA follows: TGTGCCAGCAGCTTACAGGCAGGCGAGCAGTACTTC. The chain combines TRBV7-2 with TRBJ2-7, with D unresolved. V was trimmed by 2 bases and J by 6 bases, leaving 8 bases between them. Looked up from germline, CDR1 is SGHTA and CDR2 is FQGNSA. The CDR3 has 12 amino acids.

This chain joins TRBV6-4 and TRBJ2-3; a weak D match, TRBD1 (6 bases). The germline V and J ends were trimmed by 0 bases and 4 bases, with 11 bases remaining between them. Germline CDR1 reads MRHNA; CDR2 reads SNTAGT. The CDR3 runs to 15 residues. CDR3 sequence: CASSDSNRAADTQYF. The CDR3 DNA is TGTGCCAGCAGTGACTCGAACAGGGCTGCAGATACGCAGTATTTT.

This clonotype was counted at least ten times. The chain recombines TRBV7-2 with TRBJ1-1, with D hard to call. Trimming removed 10 bases at V and 1 base at J, with 10 bases between. Germline V CDR1 and CDR2: SGHTA, FQGNSA. The CDR3 totals 12 residues. The CDR3 reads CATPGRNTEAFF. The CDR3, as DNA: TGTGCCACCCCGGGGAGGAACACTGAAGCTTTCTTT.

This clonotype is a singleton in its sample. This chain joins TRBV6-2 or TRBV6-3 and TRBJ1-5; TRBD1 matches at 9 bases. Germline lookup yields CDR1 MNHEY and CDR2 SVGEGT. The CDR3 length is 15 residues. With V trimmed by 11 bases and J by 3 bases, 11 bases remained unmatched. The CDR3 DNA reads as TGTGCCGGCTACCGGACAGGGGCGTTCAATCAGCCCCAGCATTTT. Protein product: CAGYRTGAFNQPQHF.

This clonotype was observed at least ten times. The CDR3 DNA reads as TGTGCCAGCAGTCAACGGGGTGGCTATGGCTACACCTTC. Translating gives CASSQRGGYGYTF. The chain couples TRBV6-5 to TRBJ1-2, with no clear D. Looked up from germline, CDR1 is MNHEY and CDR2 is SVGAGI. The CDR3 contains 13 residues. Trimming shortened V by 5 bases and J by 4 bases, and 11 bases separated the two germline ends.